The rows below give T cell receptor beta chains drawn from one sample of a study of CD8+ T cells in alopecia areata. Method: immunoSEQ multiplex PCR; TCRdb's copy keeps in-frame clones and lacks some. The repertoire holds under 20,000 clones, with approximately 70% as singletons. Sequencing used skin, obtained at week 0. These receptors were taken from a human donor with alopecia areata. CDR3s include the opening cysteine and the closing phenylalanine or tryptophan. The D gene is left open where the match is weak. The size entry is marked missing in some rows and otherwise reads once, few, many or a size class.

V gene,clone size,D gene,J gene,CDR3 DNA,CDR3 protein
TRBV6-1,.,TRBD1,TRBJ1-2,TGTGCCAGCAGTGAAACAGGGGACTATGGCTACACCTTC,CASSETGDYGYTF
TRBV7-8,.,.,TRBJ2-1,TGTGCCAGCAGCTTAGGTTGGGGGGGCGATGAGCAGTTCTTC,CASSLGWGGDEQFF
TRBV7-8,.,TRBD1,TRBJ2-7,TGTGCCAGCAGCTCAGGACAGGGGCCCTCCTACGAGCAGTACTTC,CASSSGQGPSYEQYF
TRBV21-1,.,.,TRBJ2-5,TGTGCCAGCAGCAAAGGGGGTAGCGGGCCCCAAGAGACCCAGTACTTC,CASSKGGSGPQETQYF
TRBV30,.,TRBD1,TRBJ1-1,TGTGCCTGGAGTCCCGGGGACAGGGATCTCGGTGAAGCTTTCTTT,CAWSPGDRDLGEAFF
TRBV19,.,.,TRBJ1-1,TGTGCCAGTAGTCAGACCGTGAACACTGAAGCTTTCTTT,CASSQTVNTEAFF
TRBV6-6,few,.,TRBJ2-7,TGTGCCAGCAGTTACTCGATTAGGACCACCTACGAGCAGTACTTC,CASSYSIRTTYEQYF
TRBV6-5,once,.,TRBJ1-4,TGTGCCAGCAGTGCGTACAGGAGGGGTAATGAAAAACTGTTTTTT,CASSAYRRGNEKLFF
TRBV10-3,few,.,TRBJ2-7,TGTGCCATCAGTGGTGACAAGGGCGAGCAGTACTTC,CAISGDKGEQYF
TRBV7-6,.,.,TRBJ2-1,TGTGCCAGCAGCTTAGACGGGGGGCTAACGTACAATGAGCAGTTCTTC,CASSLDGGLTYNEQFF
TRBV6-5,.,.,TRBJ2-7,TGTGCCAGCATCGCTCGAGGGGCCTACGAGCAGTACTTC,CASIARGAYEQYF
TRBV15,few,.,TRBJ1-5,TGTGCCACCAGCAGAGGGCAGGTCGGTCAGCCCCAGCATTTT,CATSRGQVGQPQHF
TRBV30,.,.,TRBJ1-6,TGTGCCTGGAGGGGACGGGGGGCGGGGGCGAGTTCACCCCTCCACTTT,CAWRGRGAGASSPLHF
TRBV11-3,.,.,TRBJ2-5,TGTGCCAGCGAAGGCATGGCGAAGACCCAGTACTTC,CASEGMAKTQYF
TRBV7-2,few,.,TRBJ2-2,TGTGCCAGCAGCCAACCAGGGCTTCGGGGGGAGCTGTTTTTT,CASSQPGLRGELFF
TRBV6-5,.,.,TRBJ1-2,TGTGCCAGCAGTTACTCTCTTAGGGGGTCCATCTATGGCTACACCTTC,CASSYSLRGSIYGYTF
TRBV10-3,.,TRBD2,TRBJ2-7,TGTGCCATCAGTGCTAACTACGGGACTAAGGTCTACGAGCAGTACTTC,CAISANYGTKVYEQYF
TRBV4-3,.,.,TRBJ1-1,TGCGCCAGCAGCCTGGTAGGGAACACTGAAGCTTTCTTT,CASSLVGNTEAFF
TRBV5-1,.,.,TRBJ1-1,TGCGCCAGCAGCTTGAACCGGTTAGAATTCGTCTCTGAAGCTTTCTTT,CASSLNRLEFVSEAFF
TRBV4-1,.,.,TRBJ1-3,TGCGCCAGCAGCCAAGTGTCGCAGGCGGTAGGAAACACCATATATTTT,CASSQVSQAVGNTIYF
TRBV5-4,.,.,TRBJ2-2,TGTGCCAGCAGCTCGACAGGTAGTCCCGGGGAGCTGTTTTTT,CASSSTGSPGELFF
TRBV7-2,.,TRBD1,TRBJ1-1,TGTGCCAGCAGCTCAAGGACAGGGGGCACTGAAGCTTTCTTT,CASSSRTGGTEAFF
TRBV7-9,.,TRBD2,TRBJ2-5,TGTGCCAGCAGCTTAGGCAGCGGGGGCCTCGGGGAGACCCAGTACTTC,CASSLGSGGLGETQYF
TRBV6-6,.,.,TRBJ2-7,TGTGCCAGCAGCCCCAGACTGGACGAGCAGTACTTC,CASSPRLDEQYF
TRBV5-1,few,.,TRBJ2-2,TGCGCCAGCAGCTTGCGTCCGGATTTCACCGGGGAGCTGTTTTTT,CASSLRPDFTGELFF
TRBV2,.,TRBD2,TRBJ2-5,TGTGCCAGCAGGCCGAGCGGGGGGGAGATTAAGACCCAGTACTTC,CASRPSGGEIKTQYF
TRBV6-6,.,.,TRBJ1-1,TGTGCCAGCAGTTACTCCGGCAGCCCGATGAACACTGAAGCTTTCTTT,CASSYSGSPMNTEAFF
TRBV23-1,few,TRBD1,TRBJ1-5,TGCGCCAGCAGTCCACTTCGAATACAGGGGGCGACGCGTCAGCCCCAGCATTTT,CASSPLRIQGATRQPQHF
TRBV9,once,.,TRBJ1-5,TGTGCCAGCAGCGTAGGCCCGTTCCCCAATCAGCCCCAGCATTTT,CASSVGPFPNQPQHF
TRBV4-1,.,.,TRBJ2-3,TGCGCCAGCAGCCAAGTGGCAGGGCGAACCCTTAGCACAGATACGCAGTATTTT,CASSQVAGRTLSTDTQYF
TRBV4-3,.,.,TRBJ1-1,TGCGCCAGCTCCCCTGGGGGGGGCACTGAAGCTTTCTTT,CASSPGGGTEAFF
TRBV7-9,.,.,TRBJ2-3,TGTGCCAGCAGCATCCCCGGTACATCAGGGTATTTT,CASSIPGTSGYF
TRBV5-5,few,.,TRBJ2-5,TGTGCCAGCAGCACCACAGGGTCAGAGACCCAGTACTTC,CASSTTGSETQYF
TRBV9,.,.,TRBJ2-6,TGTGCCAGCAGCCCAGACAGGTCCTGGAGCTCTGGGGCCAACGTCCTGACTTTC,CASSPDRSWSSGANVLTF
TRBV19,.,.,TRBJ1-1,TGTGCCAGTAGTCTAGGGACACCGAGAAGGACTGAAGCTTTCTTT,CASSLGTPRRTEAFF
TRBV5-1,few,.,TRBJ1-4,TGCGCCAGCAGCTTGCGGGGGCCTCCTGAAAAACTGTTTTTT,CASSLRGPPEKLFF
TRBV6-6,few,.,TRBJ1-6,TGTGCCAGCAGTTCGGGACACTATAATTCACCCCTCCACTTT,CASSSGHYNSPLHF
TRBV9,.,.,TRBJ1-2,TGTGCCAGCAGCGTAGGGGACACCGTGGGGCATGGCTACACCTTC,CASSVGDTVGHGYTF
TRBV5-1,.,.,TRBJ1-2,TGCGCCAGCAGCTCAGGACAGCCTGACTATGGCTACACCTTC,CASSSGQPDYGYTF
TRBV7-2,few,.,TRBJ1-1,TGTGCCAGCAGCTTAGGGATGAGCAGGGCTGCTGAAGCTTTCTTT,CASSLGMSRAAEAFF
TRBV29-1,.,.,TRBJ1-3,TGCAGCGCCGCGTCAACTGGAAACACCATATATTTT,CSAASTGNTIYF
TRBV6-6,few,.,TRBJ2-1,TGTGCCAGCAGCAAACAGGGAGGCAATGAGCAGTTCTTC,CASSKQGGNEQFF
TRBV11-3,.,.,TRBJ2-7,TGTGCCAGCAGGGCAGAACAGGGTATCATGTACGAGCAGTACTTC,CASRAEQGIMYEQYF
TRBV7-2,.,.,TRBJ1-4,TGTGCCAGCAGCCGGCGGGGGGCTCAAGCGGAAAAACTGTTTTTT,CASSRRGAQAEKLFF
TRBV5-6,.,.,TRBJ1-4,TGTGCCAGCAGCTTCGGACTGAAGGGTGAAAAACTGTTTTTT,CASSFGLKGEKLFF
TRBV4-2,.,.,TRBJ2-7,TGTGCCAGCAGCCAAGAGTTCCAAAGCTCCTACGAGCAGTACTTC,CASSQEFQSSYEQYF
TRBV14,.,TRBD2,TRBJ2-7,TGTGCCAGCAGCCAAAGCGGGGGGCTGCGCTACGAGCAGTACTTC,CASSQSGGLRYEQYF